The sequence of this TCR beta chain was determined in a study of blood T cell repertoires in COVID-19. Looking at the study overall: Samples of COVID-19 (acute and convalescent) were obtained from the United States, Italy and Spain.

The protocol was immunoSEQ multiplex PCR, while the TCRdb copy is restricted to in-frame clones and leaves out a portion. Of 290,000 or so clones detected, around 83% appear once; the ten largest clones hold roughly 5.3%. Trimming took 5 bases from V and 1 from J, leaving 11 bases between them. The germline V gene has CDR1 MNHEY and CDR2 SVGAGI. This CDR3 contains 15 residues. This chain uses TRBV6-5 with TRBJ2-2; weak D call: TRBD1 (5 bases). Sequencing was carried out using PBMCs or T cells enriched from blood (not recorded which). The TCR sequence derives from a man aged 35 to 55 who had been exposed to COVID-19. The CDR3 loop reads CASSLYGQNTGELFF. As DNA, the CDR3 is TGTGCCAGCAGTCTTTACGGACAGAACACCGGGGAGCTGTTTTTT.